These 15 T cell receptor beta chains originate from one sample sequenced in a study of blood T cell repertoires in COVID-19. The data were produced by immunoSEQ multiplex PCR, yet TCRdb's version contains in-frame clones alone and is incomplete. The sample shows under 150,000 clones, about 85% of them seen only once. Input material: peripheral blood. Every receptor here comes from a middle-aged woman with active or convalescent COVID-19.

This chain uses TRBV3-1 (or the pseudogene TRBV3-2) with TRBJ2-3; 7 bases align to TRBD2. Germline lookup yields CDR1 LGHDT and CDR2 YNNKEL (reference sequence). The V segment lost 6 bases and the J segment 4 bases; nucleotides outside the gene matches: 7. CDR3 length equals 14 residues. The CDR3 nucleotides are TGTGCCAGCAGTCCAGCGGGGAGGGCAGATACGCAGTATTTT. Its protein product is CASSPAGRADTQYF.

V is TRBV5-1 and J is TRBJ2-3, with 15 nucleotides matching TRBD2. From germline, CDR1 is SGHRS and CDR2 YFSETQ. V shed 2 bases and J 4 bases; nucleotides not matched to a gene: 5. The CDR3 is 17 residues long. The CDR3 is CASSFGLAGGPADTQYF. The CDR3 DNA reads TGCGCCAGCAGCTTTGGACTAGCGGGGGGGCCGGCAGATACGCAGTATTTT.

The DNA for the CDR3 is TGTGCCAGCAGCTATGATCCCCCGGGACATGGTAACGAAAAACTGTTTTTT. It is translated as CASSYDPPGHGNEKLFF. The chain carries TRBV27 and TRBJ1-4; D is possibly TRBD1 (6 bases). The CDR3 length is 17 residues. Trimming left V 6 bases short and J 8 bases short, with 25 bases between. Germline V gene sequence: CDR1 MNHEY, CDR2 SMNVEV (reference sequence).

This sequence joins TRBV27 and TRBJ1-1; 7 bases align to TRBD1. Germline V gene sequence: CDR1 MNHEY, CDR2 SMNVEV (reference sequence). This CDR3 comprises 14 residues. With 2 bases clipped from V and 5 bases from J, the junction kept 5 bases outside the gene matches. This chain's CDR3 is CASSLVTGVTEAFF. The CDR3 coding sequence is TGTGCCAGCAGTTTAGTCACAGGGGTGACTGAAGCTTTCTTT.

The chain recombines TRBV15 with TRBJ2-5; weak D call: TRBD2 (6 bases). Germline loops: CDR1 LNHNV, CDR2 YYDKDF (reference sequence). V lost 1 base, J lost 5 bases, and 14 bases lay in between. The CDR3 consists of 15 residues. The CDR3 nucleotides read TGTGCCACCAGCAGAGTTGCGGCAGGAGGGGAGACCCAGTACTTC. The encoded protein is CATSRVAAGGETQYF.

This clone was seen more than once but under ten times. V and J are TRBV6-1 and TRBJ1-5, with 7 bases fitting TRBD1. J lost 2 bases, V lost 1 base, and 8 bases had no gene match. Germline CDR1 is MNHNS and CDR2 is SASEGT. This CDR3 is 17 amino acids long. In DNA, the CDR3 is TGTGCCAGCAGTGAAGGTCGGACAGGAATTGGCAATCAGCCCCAGCATTTT. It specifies CASSEGRTGIGNQPQHF.

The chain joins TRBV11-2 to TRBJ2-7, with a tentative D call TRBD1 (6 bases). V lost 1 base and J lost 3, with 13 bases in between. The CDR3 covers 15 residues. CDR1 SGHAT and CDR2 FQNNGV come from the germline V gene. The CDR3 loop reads CASSLGTGHYYEQYF. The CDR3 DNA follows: TGTGCCAGCAGCTTAGGTACGGGACATTACTACGAGCAGTACTTC.

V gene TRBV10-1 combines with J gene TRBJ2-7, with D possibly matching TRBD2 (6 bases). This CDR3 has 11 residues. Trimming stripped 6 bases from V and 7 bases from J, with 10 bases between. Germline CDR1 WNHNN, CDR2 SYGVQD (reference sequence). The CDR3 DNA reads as TGCGCCAGCAGCCCCGGGGGAGAGCAGTACTTC. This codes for CASSPGGEQYF.

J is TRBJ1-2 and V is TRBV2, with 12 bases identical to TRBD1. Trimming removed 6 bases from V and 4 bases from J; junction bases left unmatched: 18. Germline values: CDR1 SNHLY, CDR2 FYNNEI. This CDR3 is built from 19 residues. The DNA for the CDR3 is TGTGCCAGCAGCCCCTTCCGCCGGGACAGGGGGCCCTCTGGCTATGGCTACACCTTC. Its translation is CASSPFRRDRGPSGYGYTF.

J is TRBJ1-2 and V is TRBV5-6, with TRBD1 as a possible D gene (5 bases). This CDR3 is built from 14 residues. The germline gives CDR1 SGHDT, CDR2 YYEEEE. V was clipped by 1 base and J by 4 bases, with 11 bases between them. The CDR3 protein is CASSLWEGTYGYTF. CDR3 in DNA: TGTGCCAGCAGCTTGTGGGAGGGGACCTATGGCTACACCTTC.

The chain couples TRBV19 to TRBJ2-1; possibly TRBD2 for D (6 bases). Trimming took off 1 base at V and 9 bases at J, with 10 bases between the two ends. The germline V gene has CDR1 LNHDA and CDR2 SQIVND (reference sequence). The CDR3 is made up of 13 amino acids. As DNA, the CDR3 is TGTGCCAGTAGTATAGCACTAGCTCTTGAGCAGTTCTTC. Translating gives CASSIALALEQFF.

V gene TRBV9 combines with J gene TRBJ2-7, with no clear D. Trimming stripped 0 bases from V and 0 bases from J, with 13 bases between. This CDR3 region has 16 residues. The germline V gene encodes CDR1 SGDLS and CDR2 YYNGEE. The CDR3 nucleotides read TGTGCCAGCAGCGTAGGGGCAGATATGATCTCCTACGAGCAGTACTTC. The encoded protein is CASSVGADMISYEQYF.

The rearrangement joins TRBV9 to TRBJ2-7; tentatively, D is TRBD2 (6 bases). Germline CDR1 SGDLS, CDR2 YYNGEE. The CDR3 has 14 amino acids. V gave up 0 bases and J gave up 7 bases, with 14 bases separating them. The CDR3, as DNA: TGTGCCAGCAGCGTAGATTTTTTGGGGGGTGAGCAGTACTTC. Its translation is CASSVDFLGGEQYF.

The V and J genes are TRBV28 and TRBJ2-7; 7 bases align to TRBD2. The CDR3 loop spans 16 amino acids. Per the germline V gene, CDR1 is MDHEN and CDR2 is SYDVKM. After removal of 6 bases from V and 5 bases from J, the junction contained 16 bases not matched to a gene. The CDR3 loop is CASRIAGLTGRNEQYF. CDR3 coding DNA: TGTGCCAGCAGGATTGCGGGACTAACTGGCAGGAACGAGCAGTACTTC.

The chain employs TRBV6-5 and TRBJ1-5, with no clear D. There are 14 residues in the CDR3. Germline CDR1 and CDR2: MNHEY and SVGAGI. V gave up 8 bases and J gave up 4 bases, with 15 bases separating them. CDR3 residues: CASASVGRNQPQHF. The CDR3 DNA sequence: TGTGCCAGCGCATCCGTCGGGAGGAATCAGCCCCAGCATTTT.